The rows below give T cell receptor beta chains drawn from one sample of a study of OX40 agonist ivuxolimab in advanced cancers. TCRdb keeps only in-frame clones here, not all; method: immunoSEQ multiplex PCR. The sample has more than 35,000 clones; around 83% are singletons. The sequences come from CD4+ or CD8+ T cells sorted from blood, collected in a trial of the OX40 agonist ivuxolimab. These receptors all come from an adult with an advanced solid tumor such as melanoma, head and neck, liver or kidney cancer. Both conserved end residues are part of each CDR3. The D gene is left open where the match is weak.

cdr3_aa	v_call	d_call
CASTVGWNQPQHF	TRBV10-2	-
CASSRGPDGEDEQYF	TRBV7-6	-
CASSSQGNNSPLHF	TRBV7-2	-
CASSFIGDTQYF	TRBV7-2	-
CASSPRGTEVHGYTF	TRBV5-6	TRBD1
CASSLLTGAGDTQYF	TRBV5-5	TRBD1
CASSSSGTGKREQYF	TRBV27	TRBD1
CASSIGRDSYEQYF	TRBV19	-
CASSPPSGLASGETQYF	TRBV18	TRBD2
CASSGGWDGYTF	TRBV5-1	-
CASSERYGGAETQYF	TRBV6-1	-
CASSHGTGGYSGANVLTF	TRBV4-2	TRBD1
CASGHESNNSPLHF	TRBV4-1	-
CASSTPRQGGGNTIYF	TRBV19	TRBD1
CASSRPTGRTEAFF	TRBV7-6	TRBD1
CASSLISEAFF	TRBV7-9	-